The source of this T cell receptor beta chain is a study of cytomegalovirus exposure and HLA in healthy donors. It was with 60 Vbeta and 13 Jbeta primers that the PCR ran. Method: immunoSEQ multiplex PCR; TCRdb's copy keeps in-frame clones and lacks some. The sample records approximately 140,000 clones, about four fifths being singletons. Germline assignment: CDR1 LNHDA and CDR2 SQIVND (reference sequence). Trimming removed 3 bases from V and 5 bases from J, with 11 bases in between. This CDR3 is 14 amino acids long. The sequence was collected from a middle-aged woman in good health and CMV-seronegative. The V gene is TRBV19, the J gene TRBJ1-5; D perhaps matches TRBD1 (5 bases). Sequences were obtained from PBMCs. DNA for the CDR3: TGTGCCAGTAGTATTGGGGGGTACGATCAGCCCCAGCATTTT. This gives the protein CASSIGGYDQPQHF.